The entry below gives a single TCR beta chain sequence along with its context. The antigen is not known. The data were taken from a study of cytomegalovirus exposure and HLA in healthy donors. Study results and limitations: Near-uniform donor sequencing depth was presumed by presence/absence analyses.

With 7 bases clipped from V and 3 bases from J, the junction kept 7 bases outside the gene matches. CDR3 length: 14 residues. The V gene's germline CDR1 is LNHDA and CDR2 SQIVND (reference sequence). PCR primers comprised 60 Vbeta and 13 Jbeta primers. Clones were read by immunoSEQ multiplex PCR, and TCRdb kept only the in-frame ones, dropping some. The table shows some 180,000 clones, with around 77% occurring only once. Input material: PBMCs. This TCR was recovered from a woman aged 25-40 years in good health and CMV-seronegative. J is TRBJ1-2 and V is TRBV19, with TRBD1 identical over 8 bases. The CDR3 loop is CASTRQGRDYGYTF. The DNA for the CDR3 is TGTGCCAGTACCAGACAGGGGAGGGACTATGGCTACACCTTC. Combining the CDR3 with reference TRBV19 and TRBJ1-2 gives the whole variable domain DGGITQSPKYLFRKEGQNVTLSCEQNLNHDAMYWYRQDPGQGLRLIYYSQIVNDFQKGDIAEGYSVSREKKESFPLTVTSAQKNPTAFYLCASTRQGRDYGYTFGSGTRLTVV.